This T cell receptor (beta chain) derives from a study of molecular identifiers for immune sequencing clone quantification. Looking at the study overall: The replicates split RNA from approximately 20,000 or 100,000 naive CD8 cells five ways and sequenced four.

Trimming left V 3 bases short and J 4 bases short, with 11 bases between. There are 14 residues in the CDR3. Germline V gene lookup returns CDR1 MNHEY and CDR2 SMNVEV (reference sequence). Library preparation followed earlier protocols using designated TCR primers. A single record per CDR3 protein comes from TCRdb applying MiXCR to the PCR reads. Of about 500,000 distinct CDR3 sequences in the sample, about 26% were seen once. The chain combines TRBV27 with TRBJ2-3; D remains ambiguous. Sequenced input: naive CD8+ T cells from blood, with Jurkat cell RNA spiked in. The subset here: FACS-sorted CD8+CD4-CCR7+CD45RA+ naive T cells. The source is a human donor in good health. Some libraries in this study had Jurkat cell RNA spiked in. The CDR3, as DNA: TGTGCCAGCAGTTTGGTCTTCGGCTCAGATACGCAGTATTTT. It yields the protein CASSLVFGSDTQYF.